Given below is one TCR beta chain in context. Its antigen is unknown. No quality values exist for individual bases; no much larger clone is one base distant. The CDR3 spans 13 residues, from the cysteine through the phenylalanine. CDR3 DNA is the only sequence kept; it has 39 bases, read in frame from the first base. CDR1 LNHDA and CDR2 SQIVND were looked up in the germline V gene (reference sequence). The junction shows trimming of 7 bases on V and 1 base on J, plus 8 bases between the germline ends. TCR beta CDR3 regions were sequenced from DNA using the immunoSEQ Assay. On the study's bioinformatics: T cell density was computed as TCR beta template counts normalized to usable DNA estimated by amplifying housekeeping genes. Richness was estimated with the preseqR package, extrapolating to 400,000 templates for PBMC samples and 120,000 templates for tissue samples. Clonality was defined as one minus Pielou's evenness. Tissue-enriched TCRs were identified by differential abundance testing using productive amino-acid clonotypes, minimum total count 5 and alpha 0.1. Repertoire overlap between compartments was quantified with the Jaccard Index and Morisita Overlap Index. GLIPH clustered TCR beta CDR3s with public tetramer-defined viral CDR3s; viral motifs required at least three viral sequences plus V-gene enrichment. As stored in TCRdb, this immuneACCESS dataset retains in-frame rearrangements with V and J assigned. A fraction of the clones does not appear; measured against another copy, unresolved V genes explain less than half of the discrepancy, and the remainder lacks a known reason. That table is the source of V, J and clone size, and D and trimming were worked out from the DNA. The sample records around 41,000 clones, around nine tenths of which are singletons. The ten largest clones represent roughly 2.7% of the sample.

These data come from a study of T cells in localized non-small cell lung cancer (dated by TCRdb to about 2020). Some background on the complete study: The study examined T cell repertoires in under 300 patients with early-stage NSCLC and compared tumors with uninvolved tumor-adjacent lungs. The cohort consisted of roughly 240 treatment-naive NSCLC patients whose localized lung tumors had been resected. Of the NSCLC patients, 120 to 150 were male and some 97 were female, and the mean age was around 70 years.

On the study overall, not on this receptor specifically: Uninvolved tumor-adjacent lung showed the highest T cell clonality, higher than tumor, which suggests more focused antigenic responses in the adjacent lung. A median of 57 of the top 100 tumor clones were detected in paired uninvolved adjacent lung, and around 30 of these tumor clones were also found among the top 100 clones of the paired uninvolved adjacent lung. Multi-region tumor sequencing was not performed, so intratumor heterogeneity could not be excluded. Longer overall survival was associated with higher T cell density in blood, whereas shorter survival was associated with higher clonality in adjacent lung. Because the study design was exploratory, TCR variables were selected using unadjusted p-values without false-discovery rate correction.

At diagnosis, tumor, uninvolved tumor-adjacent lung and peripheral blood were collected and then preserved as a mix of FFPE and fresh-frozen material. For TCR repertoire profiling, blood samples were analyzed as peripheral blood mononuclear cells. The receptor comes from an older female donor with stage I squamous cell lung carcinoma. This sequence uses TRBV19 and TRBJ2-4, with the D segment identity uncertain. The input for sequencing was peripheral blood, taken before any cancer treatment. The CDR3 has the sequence CASKQFAKNIQYF. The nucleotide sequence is TGTGCCAGTAAACAGTTCGCCAAAAACATTCAGTACTTC.